This record concerns one TCR beta chain sequence. This CDR3 is 12 amino acids long. Germline CDR1 MNHEY, CDR2 SVGAGI. Trimming pared 9 bases from V and 2 bases from J, leaving 10 bases between. The record originates from a study of shared clonotypes between healthy human individuals. CD4+ cells yielded CD45RA+ naive and CD45RA-negative memory subsets. Measured with immunoSEQ multiplex PCR; TCRdb has only the in-frame clones, and not every one. This table has under 2,500,000 clones, around 95% appearing once. This chain uses TRBV6-5 with TRBJ1-2; no firm D call. Sequenced sample: naive CD4+ T cells sorted from blood. The subset was: CD45RA+ positively selected. This TCR derives from a young man in good health. The CDR3 DNA sequence: TGTGCCAGGGTGTGGCTGAACTATGGCTACACCTTC. It specifies CARVWLNYGYTF.